The 8 T cell receptor beta chains below all came from one sample that was sequenced in a study of Graves' ophthalmopathy and Graves' hyperthyroidism. Beta-chain TCR CDR3 regions were amplified from RNA transcripts. The first-round RT-PCR employed HTBI primers together with the Qiagen OneStep RT-PCR kit. A multiplex PCR was then performed as the second round. TCRdb used MiXCR to reprocess the multiplex PCR reads, holding one entry per CDR3 protein. The sample lists hundreds of thousands of distinct CDR3 sequences, under 25% occurring once. The sample consisted of peripheral blood. These receptors came from a young woman with stable Graves' hyperthyroidism.

This clonotype was seen only a few times. V is TRBV5-1 and J is TRBJ2-7; possible D gene TRBD1, 6 bases. V was pared by 5 bases and J by 4 bases, with 10 bases between. The CDR3 consists of 12 residues. Per the germline V gene, CDR1 is SGHRS and CDR2 is YFSETQ. Here the CDR3 DNA reads TGCGCCAGCAGAGACGACAGGTACGAGCAGTACTTC. Protein: CASRDDRYEQYF. The complete variable domain, with remaining parts taken from reference TRBV5-1 and TRBJ2-7, reads KAGVTQTPRYLIKTRGQQVTLSCSPISGHRSVSWYQQTPGQGLQFLFEYFSETQRNKGNFPGRFSGRQFSNSRSEMNVSTLELGDSALYLCASRDDRYEQYFGPGTRLTVT.

This chain uses TRBV7-9 with TRBJ1-5; TRBD1 matches 7 bases. The germline V gene encodes CDR1 SEHNR and CDR2 FQNEAQ (reference sequence). The CDR3 is made up of 14 amino acids. The ends lost 5 bases at V and 5 bases at J; junction bases unmatched: 6. Here the CDR3 DNA reads TGTGCCAGCAGCAGTGGGAGGGGGCATCAGCCCCAGCATTTT. The encoded protein is CASSSGRGHQPQHF. The entire variable domain, with the rest obtained from reference TRBV7-9 and TRBJ1-5, is as follows: DTGVSQNPRHKITKRGQNVTFRCDPISEHNRLYWYRQTLGQGPEFLTYFQNEAQLEKSRLLSDRFSAERPKGSFSTLEIQRTEQGDSAMYLCASSSGRGHQPQHFGDGTRLSIL.

This clonotype was counted only a few times. J is TRBJ1-5 and V is TRBV5-1, with unresolved D. Germline V lookup: CDR1 SGHRS, CDR2 YFSETQ. V lost 3 bases and J lost 5, with 9 bases in between. CDR3 length equals 13 residues. The CDR3 DNA follows: TGCGCCAGCAGCTCTCATTCGGATCAGCCCCAGCATTTT. It specifies CASSSHSDQPQHF.

This clonotype was seen repeatedly, ten times or more. The CDR3 sequence: CASSLAGGRETQYF. The CDR3 region has the DNA TGTGCCAGCAGTTTAGCAGGGGGCCGAGAGACCCAGTACTTC. The chain couples TRBV6-5 to TRBJ2-5; TRBD1 matches at 8 bases. CDR1 and CDR2 from the germline V gene are MNHEY and SVGAGI. This CDR3 spans 14 amino acids. The V and J ends lost 4 bases and 4 bases, in that order; junction bases with no gene match: 5.

Many counts were recorded for this clonotype. V is TRBV20-1 and J is TRBJ2-7; D uncertain. The length of the CDR3 is 11 residues. V lost 3 bases to trimming and J lost 5 bases, with 8 bases between them. Germline V lookup: CDR1 DFQATT, CDR2 SNEGSKA (reference sequence). The DNA for the CDR3 is TGCAGTGCTAGGGGATTCCACGAGCAGTACTTC. It translates to CSARGFHEQYF.

This clonotype was found many times. The chain employs TRBV7-2 and TRBJ1-2, with D uncertain. V lost 0 bases, J lost 4 bases, and 12 bases lay in between. Germline V gene sequence: CDR1 SGHTA, CDR2 FQGNSA. CDR3 length: 15 residues. CDR3 nucleotide sequence: TGTGCCAGCAGCTTAGCCAGCCGGGCTTTCTATGGCTACACCTTC. Its translation: CASSLASRAFYGYTF.

In this sample, this clonotype turned up many times. The chain uses TRBV20-1 and TRBJ2-7; 7 nucleotides agree with TRBD1. CDR1 DFQATT and CDR2 SNEGSKA come from the germline V gene (reference sequence). There are 12 residues in the CDR3. V was pared by 6 bases and J by 6 bases, with 8 bases of the junction left unmatched. The CDR3 here is CSARQGSSEQYF. Written as DNA, the CDR3 is TGCAGTGCGAGACAGGGAAGCTCCGAGCAGTACTTC.

There are a few counts of this clonotype. A much larger clone lies a single base off, so this may be a read error. This chain joins TRBV6-1 and TRBJ2-4; unclear D gene. This CDR3 comprises 16 residues. Germline V gene lookup returns CDR1 MNHNS and CDR2 SASEGT. The CDR3 nucleotides are TGTGCCAGCAGGAGGACGGCCTTTCGGGCCAAAAACAGTCAGTACTTC. Translating gives CASRRTAFRAKNSQYF.